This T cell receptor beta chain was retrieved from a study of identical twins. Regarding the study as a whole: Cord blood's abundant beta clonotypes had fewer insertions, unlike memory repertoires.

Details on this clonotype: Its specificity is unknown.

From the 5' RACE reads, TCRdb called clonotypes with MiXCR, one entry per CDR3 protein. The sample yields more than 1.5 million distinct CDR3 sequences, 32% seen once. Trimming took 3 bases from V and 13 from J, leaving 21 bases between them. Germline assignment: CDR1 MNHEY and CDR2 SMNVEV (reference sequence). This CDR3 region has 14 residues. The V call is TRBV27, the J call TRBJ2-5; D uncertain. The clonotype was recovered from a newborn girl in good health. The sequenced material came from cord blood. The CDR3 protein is CASSFRFPYNERYF. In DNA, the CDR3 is TGTGCCAGCAGTTTTAGATTTCCCTACAATGAGCGGTACTTC.